This T cell receptor beta chain was found in a study of identical twins. TCRdb processed the 5' RACE reads anew with MiXCR; each CDR3 protein has one entry. The repertoire holds about 200,000 distinct CDR3 sequences, roughly 7.1% seen once, with 13% to 15% in the top ten. The CDR3 is 14 amino acids. V was cut by 5 bases and J by 1 base, with 12 bases left in between. CDR1 and CDR2 from the germline V gene are SQVTM and ANQGSEA. This clonotype was seen many times. The same sample was also used in a study of T cells expressing NK-cell markers. That report notes: Most of the eight sequenced donors were HCMV-seropositive; one was seronegative.

This receptor was taken from a woman under 30 in good health. Material for sequencing was CD8+ T cells sorted from blood. V is TRBV29-1 and J is TRBJ2-1, with D possibly matching TRBD2 (6 bases). The CDR3 loop reads CSVNGGISYNEQFF. The CDR3 nucleotides are TGCAGCGTTAACGGGGGAATTTCCTACAATGAGCAGTTCTTC.